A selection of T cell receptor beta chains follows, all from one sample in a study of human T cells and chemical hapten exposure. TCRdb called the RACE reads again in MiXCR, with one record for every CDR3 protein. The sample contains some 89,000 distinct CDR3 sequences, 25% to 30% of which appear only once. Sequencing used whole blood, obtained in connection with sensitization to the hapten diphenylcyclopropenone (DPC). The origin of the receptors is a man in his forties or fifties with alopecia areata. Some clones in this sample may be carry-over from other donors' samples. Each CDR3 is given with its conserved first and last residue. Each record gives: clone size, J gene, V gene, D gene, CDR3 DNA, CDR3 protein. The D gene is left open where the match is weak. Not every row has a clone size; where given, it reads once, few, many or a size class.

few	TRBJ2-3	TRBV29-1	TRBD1	TGCAGCGTTGGGGAGACAGGGGGCTCAGATACGCAGTATTTT	CSVGETGGSDTQYF
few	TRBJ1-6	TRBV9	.	TGTGCCAGCAGCGTTACGGGCGATAATTCACCCCTCCACTTT	CASSVTGDNSPLHF
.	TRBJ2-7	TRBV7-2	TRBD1	TGTGCCAGCAGCTTAGCGAAAGGACAGGGCTACGAGCAGTACTTC	CASSLAKGQGYEQYF
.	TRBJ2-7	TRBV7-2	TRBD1	TGTGCCAGCAAAATGTCCTGGACAGGGGTCCACGAGCAGTACTTC	CASKMSWTGVHEQYF
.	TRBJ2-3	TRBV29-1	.	TGCAGCGTTGAAATGGGACTGCGCACAGATACGCAGTATTTT	CSVEMGLRTDTQYF
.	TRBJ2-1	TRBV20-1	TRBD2	TGCAGTGCTAGAGAAGAGATAGGCGGGAGCGGAGATGAGCAGTTCTTC	CSAREEIGGSGDEQFF
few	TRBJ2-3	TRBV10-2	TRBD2	TGCGCCAGCAGTGAGTCGACTAGCGGGGACACAGATACGCAGTATTTT	CASSESTSGDTDTQYF
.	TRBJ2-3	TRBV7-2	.	TGTGCCAGCAGCTTCACGTCTTATAGCACAGATACGCAGTATTTT	CASSFTSYSTDTQYF
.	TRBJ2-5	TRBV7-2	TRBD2	TGTGCCAGCAGCTCCCCTATGGGCGGGAGGGCCCTGGAGACCCAGTACTTC	CASSSPMGGRALETQYF
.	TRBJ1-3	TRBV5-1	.	TGCGCCAGCAGCTATGACGGCAACCCTGGAAACACCATATATTTT	CASSYDGNPGNTIYF
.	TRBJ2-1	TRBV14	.	TGTGCCAGCAGCTTCCGGGACCCCTCACCCAGGGAGCAGTTCTTC	CASSFRDPSPREQFF
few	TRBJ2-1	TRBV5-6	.	TGTGCCAGCAGCTTGGCGGTCTTAGTCCCCAATGAGCAGTTCTTC	CASSLAVLVPNEQFF
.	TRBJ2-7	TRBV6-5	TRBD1	TGTGCCAGCAGTTCTGGACAGGGTCGGTACGAGCAGTACTTC	CASSSGQGRYEQYF
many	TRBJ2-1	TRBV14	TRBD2	TGTGCCAGCAGCCAGGGGAGTACTCTAGCGGGAGCATTCTTC	CASSQGSTLAGAFF
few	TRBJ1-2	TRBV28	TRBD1	TGTGCCAGCACTAAACCGGGACAGAACTATGGCTACACCTTC	CASTKPGQNYGYTF
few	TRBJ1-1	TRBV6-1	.	TGTGCCAGCAGTACAGTAACCCGGGCTAACACTGAAGCTTTCTTT	CASSTVTRANTEAFF
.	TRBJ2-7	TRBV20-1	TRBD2	TGCAGTGCTAGAGATTGGGCTAGCGGGGCCGGGGAGCAGTACTTC	CSARDWASGAGEQYF
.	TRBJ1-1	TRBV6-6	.	TGTGCCAGCAATATAATGAACACTGAAGCTTTCTTT	CASNIMNTEAFF
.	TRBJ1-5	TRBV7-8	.	TGTGCCAGCAGCTTAGCCGAGGGAGTGATTCAGCCCCAGCATTTT	CASSLAEGVIQPQHF
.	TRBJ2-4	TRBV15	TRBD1	TGTGCCACCAGCGGAGGGGACAGGGTAGCCAAAAACATTCAGTACTTC	CATSGGDRVAKNIQYF
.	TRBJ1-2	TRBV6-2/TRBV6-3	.	TGTGCCAGCAGTCTAGCTAACTATGGCTACACCTTC	CASSLANYGYTF
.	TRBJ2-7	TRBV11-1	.	TGTGCCAGCAGCCTATCGGGACTCACAGGGCAAGGGTACGAGCAGTACTTC	CASSLSGLTGQGYEQYF
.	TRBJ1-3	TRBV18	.	TGTGCCAGCTCACCACAAGGGTCTGGAAACACCATATATTTT	CASSPQGSGNTIYF
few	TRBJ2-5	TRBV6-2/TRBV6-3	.	TGTGCCAGCAGTTTCGGGGGAATAAGAGAGACCCAGTACTTC	CASSFGGIRETQYF
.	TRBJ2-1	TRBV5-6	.	TGTGCCAGCAGCTTTTGGTCGCTCCGCCTGAATGAGCAGTTCTTC	CASSFWSLRLNEQFF
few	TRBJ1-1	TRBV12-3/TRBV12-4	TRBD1	TGTGCCAGCAGTTTCGTGGCGGGACAGGGGAGCACTGAAGCTTTCTTT	CASSFVAGQGSTEAFF
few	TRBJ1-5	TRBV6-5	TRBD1	TGTGCCAGCAGTTACTCAGGGACAGCCAATCAGCCCCAGCATTTT	CASSYSGTANQPQHF
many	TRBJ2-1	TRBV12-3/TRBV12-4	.	TGTGCCAGCAGTTTCGCGGGAAGTAGGTGGGCTGACAATGAGCAGTTCTTC	CASSFAGSRWADNEQFF
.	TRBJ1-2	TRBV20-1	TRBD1	TGCAGTGCTAGAGATCAGGCAGGGGGTTTTGGCTACACCTTC	CSARDQAGGFGYTF
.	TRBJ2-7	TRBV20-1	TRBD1	TGCAGTGCTAGACAAACTTTGACAGGGGGCTACGAGCAGTACTTC	CSARQTLTGGYEQYF
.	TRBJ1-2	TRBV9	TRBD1	TGTGCCAGCAGCGTAGAAGGGACAGTTTATGGCTACACCTTC	CASSVEGTVYGYTF
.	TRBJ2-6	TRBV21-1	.	TGTGCCAGCAGCAAAGCGGGCCACTCTGGGGCCAACGTCCTGACTTTC	CASSKAGHSGANVLTF
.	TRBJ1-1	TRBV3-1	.	TGTGCCAGCAGCCAATCGGACAGAATGAACACTGAAGCTTTCTTT	CASSQSDRMNTEAFF
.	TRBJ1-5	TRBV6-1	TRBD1	TGTGCCAGCAGTGAAGGACAGGGCGGTCAGCCCCAGCATTTT	CASSEGQGGQPQHF
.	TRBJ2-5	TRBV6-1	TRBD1	TGTGCCAGCAGCGGACAGGGGGAGACCCAGTACTTC	CASSGQGETQYF
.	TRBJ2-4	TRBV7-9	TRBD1	TGTGCCAGCGGGGACAGGGAAGACATTCAGTACTTC	CASGDREDIQYF
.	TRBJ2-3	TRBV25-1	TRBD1	TGTGCCAGCAGTGGATGGCCCGGGACAGGGGGCTCAGATACGCAGTATTTT	CASSGWPGTGGSDTQYF
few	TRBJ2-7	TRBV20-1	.	TGCAGTGCTAGAGCCGACGGGAAGATAAGATCAGGGCAGTACTTC	CSARADGKIRSGQYF
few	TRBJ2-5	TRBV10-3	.	TGTGCCATCGCGGGACAGAACCAAGAGACCCAGTACTTC	CAIAGQNQETQYF
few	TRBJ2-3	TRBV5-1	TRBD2	TGCGCCAGCAGCCTACCGCTAGCGGCAGTCACAGATACGCAGTATTTT	CASSLPLAAVTDTQYF
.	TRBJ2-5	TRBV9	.	TGTGCCAGCAGCGCCAGTAAAAACAGGGTCCAAGAGACCCAGTACTTC	CASSASKNRVQETQYF
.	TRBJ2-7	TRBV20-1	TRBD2	TGCAGTGCTGACTCTAGCGGGAGGGGCGTCTACGAGCAGTACTTC	CSADSSGRGVYEQYF